The present T cell receptor beta chain was sequenced within a study of blood T cell repertoires in COVID-19 (TCRdb year 2020). Some background on the complete study: The collaborator samples originated in the United States, Italy and Spain and spanned the acute and convalescent phases of COVID-19. The prospective study material was composed of cDNA or gDNA derived from T cells, B-cell-depleted T cells, or PBMCs. Deeply sampled blood TCRbeta repertoires from subjects exposed to, actively infected with, or recovered from COVID-19 were included in the dataset. The repertoires were released in a freely available public database intended as a resource for research on the immune response to SARS-CoV-2. Samples were obtained from the ongoing ImmuneRACE study (first 160 participants) and from 1,200 or so subjects provided by 6 global collaborators. The sample metadata nearly always contained a de-identified subject ID, COVID-19 status, age in years and sex. Where available, HLA class I and class II types were taken from metadata supplied by the sample provider and were not determined by assay-based typing. Here is what the overall study found, with its caveats: The quantity of clinical and demographic metadata differed by source and by participant and was supplied without curation.

As for this clone: The antigen it binds to is not known. No base qualities exist here, and no much larger clone lies one base off it.

TCRbeta CDR3 regions were amplified from genomic DNA using the immunoSEQ Assay, a bias-controlled multiplex PCR. Under the source paper's analysis protocol: The number of nucleated cells in each sample was estimated by amplification of reference gene primers within the assay. Sequence reads were collapsed and filtered to measure the absolute abundance of every unique TCRbeta CDR3 rearrangement. For each sample, productive Simpson clonality was calculated as the square root of Simpson's diversity index across productive rearrangements. Held by TCRdb, this immuneACCESS table contains in-frame sequences only and omits some clones. Under half of the omission traces to an unresolved V gene where checked; the cause of the rest is unknown. The V and J calls and the clone size are those of that table, but D and trimming were determined from the DNA. The sample table holds 200,000 or so clones, of which about 80% were seen once. Jointly, the top ten make up about 6.9% of the sample.

Each collaborating institution followed its own protocols to collect whole blood in K2EDTA tubes. Collaborator samples were shipped for TCRbeta analysis as frozen whole blood, isolated PBMCs, or DNA extracted from either sample type. The sequenced sample was peripheral blood. The TCR originated in a human donor with acute or convalescent COVID-19. The donor label of this sample is uncertain.

The CDR3 here reads CATQRDRGRTDYGYTF. The bases read TGTGCCACGCAGAGGGACAGGGGGCGGACGGACTATGGCTACACCTTC. The rearranged chain carries TRBV10-3 and TRBJ1-2; TRBD1 fits 12 bases in the junction. From the cysteine up to the phenylalanine, the CDR3 has a length of 16 residues. The retained sequence is limited to the CDR3, 48 bases, with the frame set at the first base. Here V drops 10 bases and J drops 3 bases, and the junction holds 12 bases not matched to any gene. From the germline V gene, CDR1 is ENHRY and CDR2 is SYGVKD.